Here is one TCR beta chain with its context. As yet, its antigen is unknown. The repertoire was sequenced with immunoSEQ multiplex PCR; TCRdb's copy has only in-frame clones and lacks some. The sample contains tens of thousands of clones, roughly 76% of which appear only once. Germline V gene data show CDR1 as MDHEN and CDR2 as SYDVKM. The CDR3 has 14 residues. V was pared by 6 bases and J by 4 bases, with 15 bases between. These data are taken from a study of PD-L1 blockade in urothelial cancer. Whole-study context: In the patient group, most of the roughly 30 were males with bladder-origin urothelial cancer. General study points: Pretreatment TCR clonality in blood, when below the median, was predictive of better survival.

J is TRBJ2-5 and V is TRBV28, with D maybe TRBD1 (6 bases). The sample consisted of PBMCs, taken around atezolizumab (anti-PD-L1) treatment. The clonotype originates from a man aged 50-60 years with urothelial cancer. The CDR3 reads CASRSPRTVETQYF. In nucleotides, the CDR3 is TGTGCCAGCAGGTCCCCACGGACAGTAGAGACCCAGTACTTC.